A selection of T cell receptor beta chains follows, all from one sample in a study of cytomegalovirus exposure and HLA in healthy donors. Produced via immunoSEQ multiplex PCR; TCRdb's table is partial and in-frame only. In the table there are 150,000 or so clones, about 80% of which are singletons. The sample comprised PBMCs. These TCRs come from a man aged 30-40 years in good health and CMV-seropositive. Both conserved end residues are part of each CDR3. Each record gives: V gene, clone size, J gene, D gene, CDR3 DNA, CDR3 protein. The D gene is left open where the match is weak. Size values are once, few and many counts, or a class for expanded clones, and some rows have none.

v_gene: TRBV2
abundance: few
j_gene: TRBJ1-1
d_gene: -
CDR3nt: TGTGCCAGCAGTAGGGACTTAAACACTGAAGCTTTCTTT
CDR3aa: CASSRDLNTEAFF

v_gene: TRBV18
abundance: once
j_gene: TRBJ2-5
d_gene: TRBD1
CDR3nt: TGTGCCAGCTCACAAAACAAGGACAGGCAAGAGACCCAGTACTTC
CDR3aa: CASSQNKDRQETQYF

v_gene: TRBV6-1
abundance: -
j_gene: TRBJ2-1
d_gene: TRBD2
CDR3nt: TGTGCCAGCAGTGGGACTAGCGGAAGCTCCTACAATGAGCAGTTCTTC
CDR3aa: CASSGTSGSSYNEQFF

v_gene: TRBV20-1
abundance: -
j_gene: TRBJ1-2
d_gene: -
CDR3nt: TGCAGTGCTATACAGGGCTATGGCTACACCTTC
CDR3aa: CSAIQGYGYTF

v_gene: TRBV7-2
abundance: -
j_gene: TRBJ2-1
d_gene: TRBD2
CDR3nt: TGTGCCAGCAGCCCGGGACTAGCGACATACAATGAGCAGTTCTTC
CDR3aa: CASSPGLATYNEQFF

v_gene: TRBV7-3
abundance: -
j_gene: TRBJ2-1
d_gene: -
CDR3nt: TGTGCCAGCAGCCCTGCGTCGGGAGAGCGTGAGCAGTTCTTC
CDR3aa: CASSPASGEREQFF

v_gene: TRBV10-3
abundance: -
j_gene: TRBJ2-7
d_gene: TRBD1
CDR3nt: TGTGCCATCAGAGGGACAGCTTACGAGCAGTACTTC
CDR3aa: CAIRGTAYEQYF

v_gene: TRBV5-4
abundance: -
j_gene: TRBJ2-1
d_gene: TRBD2
CDR3nt: TGTGCCAGCAGCTTAGGACTAGCGGGAGGTATTAATGAGCAGTTCTTC
CDR3aa: CASSLGLAGGINEQFF

v_gene: TRBV27
abundance: few
j_gene: TRBJ2-2
d_gene: TRBD2
CDR3nt: TGTGCCAGCAGGCGAACGACTAGCGGGAGAAAGAACGGGGAGCTGTTTTTT
CDR3aa: CASRRTTSGRKNGELFF

v_gene: TRBV6-1
abundance: -
j_gene: TRBJ2-1
d_gene: -
CDR3nt: TGTGCCAGCAGAGGGGACAACAATGAGCAGTTCTTC
CDR3aa: CASRGDNNEQFF

v_gene: TRBV9
abundance: -
j_gene: TRBJ2-5
d_gene: -
CDR3nt: TGTGCCAGCAGCGCTCTGGACAGCAAAGAGACCCAGTACTTC
CDR3aa: CASSALDSKETQYF

v_gene: TRBV5-4
abundance: -
j_gene: TRBJ2-2
d_gene: -
CDR3nt: TGTGCCAGCAGCTTGAATCAGAACACCGGGGAGCTGTTTTTT
CDR3aa: CASSLNQNTGELFF

v_gene: TRBV7-9
abundance: -
j_gene: TRBJ2-5
d_gene: -
CDR3nt: TGTGCCAGCAGCGTCCAACAGGGTACAAAAGAGACCCAGTACTTC
CDR3aa: CASSVQQGTKETQYF

v_gene: TRBV5-1
abundance: few
j_gene: TRBJ2-2
d_gene: TRBD2
CDR3nt: TGCGCCAGCAGCTTGGCACTAGGGGGTTGGACTAGCGGGAGGGCCAGGGGCGGGGAGCTGTTTTTT
CDR3aa: CASSLALGGWTSGRARGGELFF

v_gene: TRBV6-4
abundance: -
j_gene: TRBJ2-5
d_gene: TRBD1
CDR3nt: TGTGCCAGCAGTGAAGACAGGGGAGAGACCCAGTACTTC
CDR3aa: CASSEDRGETQYF

v_gene: TRBV11-2
abundance: -
j_gene: TRBJ1-2
d_gene: -
CDR3nt: TGTGCCAGCAGCCCCGGGGGGGGCAATTATGGCTACACCTTC
CDR3aa: CASSPGGGNYGYTF

v_gene: TRBV2
abundance: -
j_gene: TRBJ2-1
d_gene: -
CDR3nt: TGTGCCAGTTGCAGCTCCTACAATGAGCAGTTCTTC
CDR3aa: CASCSSYNEQFF

v_gene: TRBV4-1
abundance: few
j_gene: TRBJ2-2
d_gene: TRBD2
CDR3nt: TGCGCCAGCAGCCAAGATGCCACTAGCGACAAGGGATATGGCGGGGAGCTGTTTTTT
CDR3aa: CASSQDATSDKGYGGELFF

v_gene: TRBV19
abundance: -
j_gene: TRBJ2-1
d_gene: TRBD2
CDR3nt: TGTGCCAGTAGTATCATCCGCGGAGCGGGAGGGCCCTCGATGTATGAGCAGTTCTTC
CDR3aa: CASSIIRGAGGPSMYEQFF

v_gene: TRBV18
abundance: -
j_gene: TRBJ2-7
d_gene: TRBD1
CDR3nt: TGTGCCAGCTCATCGACAGGGTCCTACGAGCAGTACTTC
CDR3aa: CASSSTGSYEQYF

v_gene: TRBV5-4
abundance: once
j_gene: TRBJ2-3
d_gene: -
CDR3nt: TGTGCCAGCAGCTTGCGTAGCTGGGGCACAGATACGCAGTATTTT
CDR3aa: CASSLRSWGTDTQYF

v_gene: TRBV10-3
abundance: once
j_gene: TRBJ2-1
d_gene: TRBD2
CDR3nt: TGTGCCATCAGTGACCCACGGGCGGGAGGGCCCGACAATGAGCAGTTCTTC
CDR3aa: CAISDPRAGGPDNEQFF

v_gene: TRBV28
abundance: -
j_gene: TRBJ1-1
d_gene: TRBD1
CDR3nt: TGTGCCAGCAACACCTACCGGGACAGGGCCATGGGCACTGAAGCTTTCTTT
CDR3aa: CASNTYRDRAMGTEAFF

v_gene: TRBV28
abundance: -
j_gene: TRBJ1-2
d_gene: TRBD1
CDR3nt: TGTGCCAGCAGTTTTGGCGGACAGGGGCACTATGGCTACACCTTC
CDR3aa: CASSFGGQGHYGYTF

v_gene: TRBV15
abundance: -
j_gene: TRBJ1-2
d_gene: -
CDR3nt: TGTGCCACCAGCACAAGCATAACAGGGTTTGGCTACACCTTC
CDR3aa: CATSTSITGFGYTF

v_gene: TRBV5-6
abundance: -
j_gene: TRBJ2-3
d_gene: TRBD2
CDR3nt: TGTGCCAGCAGCCCTTTGGGAGGGAGCACAGATACGCAGTATTTT
CDR3aa: CASSPLGGSTDTQYF

v_gene: TRBV29-1
abundance: -
j_gene: TRBJ2-5
d_gene: -
CDR3nt: TGCAGCGTTGGGCTGGAAGAGACCCAGTACTTC
CDR3aa: CSVGLEETQYF

v_gene: TRBV28
abundance: -
j_gene: TRBJ1-3
d_gene: TRBD1
CDR3nt: TGTGCCAGCAGAGCTACCGGGACAGCTGCAGGCACCATATATTTT
CDR3aa: CASRATGTAAGTIYF

v_gene: TRBV5-6
abundance: -
j_gene: TRBJ2-5
d_gene: TRBD2
CDR3nt: TGTGCCAGCAGCTTTATAGCGGGAGAGACCCAGTACTTC
CDR3aa: CASSFIAGETQYF

v_gene: TRBV5-1
abundance: -
j_gene: TRBJ2-5
d_gene: -
CDR3nt: TGCGCCAGCAGCTTGATCTCAGGGATTGATGGGAAGACCCAGTACTTC
CDR3aa: CASSLISGIDGKTQYF

v_gene: TRBV19
abundance: -
j_gene: TRBJ2-5
d_gene: TRBD1
CDR3nt: TGTGCCAGTATTGGACAGGGTGCGGAGACCCAGTACTTC
CDR3aa: CASIGQGAETQYF

v_gene: TRBV7-2
abundance: -
j_gene: TRBJ2-5
d_gene: -
CDR3nt: TGTGCCAGCAGCTTATTTAGCGGAAAAGAGACCCAGTACTTC
CDR3aa: CASSLFSGKETQYF

v_gene: TRBV7-3
abundance: -
j_gene: TRBJ2-2
d_gene: -
CDR3nt: TGTGCCAGCAGCCAGACATACTCCGGGGAGCTGTTTTTT
CDR3aa: CASSQTYSGELFF

v_gene: TRBV7-9
abundance: -
j_gene: TRBJ1-5
d_gene: TRBD1
CDR3nt: TGTGCCAGCAGCCCGGGGGGACAGGGGGAGGATCAGCCCCAGCATTTT
CDR3aa: CASSPGGQGEDQPQHF

v_gene: TRBV14
abundance: -
j_gene: TRBJ2-1
d_gene: -
CDR3nt: TGTGCCAGCAGCCGCCGACTAGGAGCCTACAATGAGCAGTTCTTC
CDR3aa: CASSRRLGAYNEQFF

v_gene: TRBV28
abundance: once
j_gene: TRBJ1-5
d_gene: TRBD1
CDR3nt: TGTGCCAGCAGCTCCGACAGGGTGAGCAATCAGCCCCAGCATTTT
CDR3aa: CASSSDRVSNQPQHF

v_gene: TRBV23-1
abundance: -
j_gene: TRBJ2-1
d_gene: TRBD2
CDR3nt: TGCGCCAGCAGACGAAGCCAGCGGGAGAAGTACAATGAGCAGTTCTTC
CDR3aa: CASRRSQREKYNEQFF

v_gene: TRBV7-9
abundance: -
j_gene: TRBJ1-4
d_gene: TRBD1
CDR3nt: TGTGCCAGCAGCTCCGACAGGGTGGGGACTAATGAAAAACTGTTTTTT
CDR3aa: CASSSDRVGTNEKLFF

v_gene: TRBV28
abundance: few
j_gene: TRBJ2-3
d_gene: TRBD2
CDR3nt: TGTGCCAGCAGTTTAAGACTAGCGGGAGATACGCAGTATTTT
CDR3aa: CASSLRLAGDTQYF

v_gene: TRBV2
abundance: -
j_gene: TRBJ2-3
d_gene: -
CDR3nt: TGTGCCAGTAGCCCTACCCTTGCGGATACGCAGTATTTT
CDR3aa: CASSPTLADTQYF